Listed here is a single T cell receptor (beta chain). The TCR beta repertoire was assessed by survey-level immunoSEQ sequencing. TCRdb keeps only in-frame clones here, not all; method: immunoSEQ multiplex PCR. In the table there are approximately 70,000 clones, 80% to 95% of which are singletons. Germline V gene sequence: CDR1 MDHEN, CDR2 SYDVKM. Germline trimming cut 4 bases from V and 4 bases from J; bases unmatched to any gene: 10. This CDR3 is built from 16 residues. What was sequenced was PBMCs. The TCR originated in a man aged 35-49 years with rheumatoid arthritis. This chain joins TRBV28 and TRBJ1-1, with 9 bases identical to TRBD1. The chain's CDR3 is CASSSSGTGRRTEAFF. CDR3 bases: TGTGCCAGCAGTTCATCCGGGACAGGGCGGCGCACTGAAGCTTTCTTT. Together with reference TRBV28 and TRBJ1-1, the CDR3 gives the full variable domain: DVKVTQSSRYLVKRTGEKVFLECVQDMDHENMFWYRQDPGLGLRLIYFSYDVKMKEKGDIPEGYSVSREKKERFSLILESASTNQTSMYLCASSSSGTGRRTEAFFGQGTRLTVV.